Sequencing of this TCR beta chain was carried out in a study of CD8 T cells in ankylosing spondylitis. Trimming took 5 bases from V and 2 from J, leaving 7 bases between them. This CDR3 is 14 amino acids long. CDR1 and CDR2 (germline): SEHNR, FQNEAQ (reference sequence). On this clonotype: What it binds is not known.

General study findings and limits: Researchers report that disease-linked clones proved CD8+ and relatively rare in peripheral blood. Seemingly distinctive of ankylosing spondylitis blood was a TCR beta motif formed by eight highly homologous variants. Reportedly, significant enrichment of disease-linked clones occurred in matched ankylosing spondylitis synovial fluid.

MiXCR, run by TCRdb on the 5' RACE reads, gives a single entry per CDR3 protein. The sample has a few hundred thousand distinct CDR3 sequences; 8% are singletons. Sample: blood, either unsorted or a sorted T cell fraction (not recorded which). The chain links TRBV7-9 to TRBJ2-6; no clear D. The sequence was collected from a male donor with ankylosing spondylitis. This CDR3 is CASSPNPGANVLTF. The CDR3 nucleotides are TGTGCCAGCAGCCCAAATCCTGGGGCCAACGTCCTGACTTTC. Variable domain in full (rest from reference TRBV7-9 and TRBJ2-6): DTGVSQNPRHKITKRGQNVTFRCDPISEHNRLYWYRQTLGQGPEFLTYFQNEAQLEKSRLLSDRFSAERPKGSFSTLEIQRTEQGDSAMYLCASSPNPGANVLTFGAGSRLTVL.